Presented here are 22 T cell receptor beta chains from one specimen sequenced in a study of metastatic and nonmetastatic thyroid tumors. TCRdb reanalyzed the PCR reads via MiXCR. The sample has 7,500 to 9,500 clones; approximately 25% are singletons. No patient received treatment before thyroid surgery. The sample was adjacent normal tissue. The receptors were sampled from a female donor with papillary thyroid cancer or a benign thyroid nodule (not recorded which). Some clones in this sample may be carry-over from other donors' samples.

Comments on this clone: A much more abundant neighbour one base away suggests this may be a read error. The chain joins TRBV4-2 to TRBJ2-7; 10 nucleotides line up with TRBD2. The CDR3 loop spans 17 amino acids. V dropped 0 bases and J dropped 4; count of bases not matched to a gene: 9. Germline V CDR1 and CDR2: LGHNA, YNFKEQ. This CDR3 is CASSQDGLAGVHYEQYF. Here the CDR3 DNA reads TGTGCCAGCAGCCAAGATGGGCTAGCGGGGGTACATTACGAGCAGTACTTC.

This clone was seen repeatedly, ten times or more. Germline and junction disagree at one end, which may indicate a read error. The same CDR3 is also encoded by other DNA sequences in this sample. V is TRBV19 and J is TRBJ1-1, with D possibly TRBD1 on 6 matching bases. Germline V gives CDR1 LNHDA, CDR2 SQIVND (reference sequence). CDR3 length: 16 residues. The CDR3 DNA sequence: TGTGCCAGTAGTATTTTACAGGGTTCGATGAACACTGAAGCTCTCTTT. Translating gives CASSILQGSMNTEALF.

In DNA, the CDR3 is TGCGCCAGCAGCCTTAGGACTAGCGGGTCTAATGAGCAGTTCTTC. It encodes CASSLRTSGSNEQFF. The chain joins TRBV5-1 to TRBJ2-1, with TRBD2 matching 11 bases. This CDR3 comprises 15 residues. After removal of 4 bases from V and 7 bases from J, the junction contained 7 bases not matched to a gene. Per germline, CDR1 SGHRS and CDR2 YFSETQ. Based on the CDR3 plus reference TRBV5-1 and TRBJ2-1, the full variable domain is KAGVTQTPRYLIKTRGQQVTLSCSPISGHRSVSWYQQTPGQGLQFLFEYFSETQRNKGNFPGRFSGRQFSNSRSEMNVSTLELGDSALYLCASSLRTSGSNEQFFGPGTRLTVL.

By share of the sample, this clone is medium-sized (0.01 to 0.1%). The chain links TRBV2 to TRBJ1-2; D unclear. This CDR3 comprises 12 residues. Between the trimmed V and J ends, which lost 2 bases and 4 bases, there was a span of 5 bases. Germline CDR1 and CDR2: SNHLY and FYNNEI. Written as DNA, the CDR3 is TGTGCCAGCAGTGAATGGCCCTATGGCTACACCTTC. This gives the protein CASSEWPYGYTF.

Notes on this clone: The junction departs from germline at one end; a sequencing error may be responsible. V usage is TRBV6-2 or TRBV6-3 and J usage is TRBJ2-7, with 11 positions matching TRBD2. This CDR3 contains 17 residues. Germline V lookup: CDR1 MNHEY, CDR2 SVGEGT. CDR3: CAISYKRVAGGYYEQYF. CDR3 DNA sequence: TGTGCCATCAGTTACAAGAGGGTAGCGGGAGGGTACTACGAGCAGTACTTC.

This clone was counted between two and nine times. The CDR3, as DNA: TGTGCCAGCAGTTTCCAGGACTCTGGGGCCAACGTCCTGACTTTC. It yields the protein CASSFQDSGANVLTF. The V and J genes are TRBV6-1 and TRBJ2-6, with D uncertain. Per the germline V gene, CDR1 is MNHNS and CDR2 is SASEGT. The CDR3 covers 15 residues. Trimming took 5 bases from V and 0 from J, leaving 8 bases between them.

This clone is categorized as large. V is TRBV7-2 and J is TRBJ2-1; 12 nucleotides agree with TRBD2. This CDR3 comprises 15 residues. The J segment lost 5 bases and the V segment lost 7 bases, leaving 6 bases of the junction unmatched. Germline V lookup: CDR1 SGHTA, CDR2 FQGNSA. CDR3 sequence: CASKTSGGQNNEQFF. The DNA for the CDR3 is TGTGCCAGCAAGACTAGCGGGGGCCAGAACAATGAGCAGTTCTTC.

Remarks on this clone: The junction departs from germline at one end; a sequencing error may be responsible. J is TRBJ2-6 and V is TRBV24-1; 11 bases match TRBD1. The CDR3 is made up of 18 amino acids. Germline CDR1 and CDR2: KGHDR and SFDVKD. CDR3 nucleotide sequence: TGTGCCACCAGTGATACCGGGACAGGGGGTCCCGGGGCTAACGTCCTGACTTTC. Translation gives CATSDTGTGGPGANVLTF.

This clone was seen repeatedly, ten times or more. This chain connects TRBV14 to TRBJ2-6; 7 bases line up with TRBD1. Germline trimming cut 5 bases from V and 6 bases from J; bases unmatched to any gene: 7. The CDR3 loop spans 15 amino acids. CDR1 is SGHDN, CDR2 FVKESK, per germline. CDR3 loop: CASSNNRGLANVLTF. The CDR3 bases are TGTGCCAGCAGCAACAACAGGGGTCTGGCCAACGTCCTGACTTTC. Filled out from reference TRBV14 and TRBJ2-6, the complete variable domain reads EAGVTQFPSHSVIEKGQTVTLRCDPISGHDNLYWYRRVMGKEIKFLLHFVKESKQDESGMPNNRFLAERTGGTYSTLKVQPAELEDSGVYFCASSNNRGLANVLTFGAGSRLTVL.

This clone is large (0.1 to 1%) in the sample. V is TRBV4-1 and J is TRBJ1-5; the match to TRBD1 covers 7 bases. V shed 2 bases and J 9 bases; nucleotides not matched to a gene: 7. Germline CDR1 reads MGHRA; CDR2 reads YSYEKL. The CDR3 length is 14 residues. The CDR3 nucleotides are TGCGCCAGCAGCCAAAGAACAGGGGCCTGGCCCCAGCATTTT. It codes for CASSQRTGAWPQHF.

By share, this clone ranks as medium-sized. This chain connects TRBV18 to TRBJ1-4, with TRBD1 as a possible D gene (6 bases). Germline CDR1 reads KGHSH; CDR2 reads LQKENI. The CDR3 covers 17 residues. V was cut by 6 bases and J by 7 bases, with 24 bases left in between. The CDR3 loop reads CASSVAGAQSGAEKLFF. In DNA form, the CDR3 reads TGTGCCAGCTCCGTTGCAGGGGCCCAAAGTGGGGCTGAAAAACTGTTTTTT. The full variable domain, rest sourced from reference TRBV18 and TRBJ1-4, is NAGVMQNPRHLVRRRGQEARLRCSPMKGHSHVYWYRQLPEEGLKFMVYLQKENIIDESGMPKERFSAEFPKEGPSILRIQQVVRGDSAAYFCASSVAGAQSGAEKLFFGSGTQLSVL.

This clone counts as medium-sized. The chain recombines TRBV2 with TRBJ1-2, with unresolved D. Germline CDR1 and CDR2: SNHLY and FYNNEI. V lost 2 bases and J lost 4, with 8 bases in between. The CDR3 is made up of 13 amino acids. The CDR3 loop reads CASSESVTYGYTF. The DNA for the CDR3 is TGTGCCAGCAGTGAATCGGTGACCTATGGCTACACCTTC.

CDR3 protein: CSAPEGPLETQYF. The CDR3 DNA follows: TGCAGTGCTCCGGAAGGTCCTTTGGAGACCCAGTACTTC. The chain combines TRBV20-1 with TRBJ2-5; D gene unclear. The V and J ends lost 5 bases and 5 bases respectively, with 15 bases between them. Per germline, CDR1 DFQATT and CDR2 SNEGSKA (reference sequence). The CDR3 runs to 13 residues.

This clone was counted once. One junction end disagrees with the germline gene, perhaps due to a read error. The rearrangement uses TRBV27 and TRBJ2-7; the D gene could be TRBD1 or TRBD2 (5 bases each). Germline-derived CDR1 and CDR2 are MNHEY and SMNVEV (reference sequence). There are 15 residues in the CDR3. Here the CDR3 reads CASSSSGKWGYGQYF. The CDR3 coding sequence is TGTGCCAGCAGTTCTTCCGGGAAATGGGGCTACGGGCAGTACTTC.

This clone is deemed medium-sized. V is TRBV19 and J is TRBJ1-3; D remains unclear. This CDR3 contains 18 residues. In germline, CDR1 is LNHDA, CDR2 SQIVND (reference sequence). Trimming pared 3 bases from V and 0 bases from J, leaving 18 bases between. CDR3 loop: CASSIGYGTGSSGNTIYF. The CDR3, as DNA: TGTGCCAGTAGTATCGGCTACGGTACCGGATCCTCTGGAAACACCATATATTTT.

In its sample, this clone ranks as medium-sized. The rearrangement uses TRBV4-2 and TRBJ2-6; tentative D call: TRBD2 (5 bases). The CDR3 loop spans 16 amino acids. Germline assignment: CDR1 LGHNA and CDR2 YNFKEQ. Trimming removed 1 base at V and 3 bases at J, with 10 bases between. As DNA, the CDR3 is TGTGCCAGCAGCCAAGGGAGGTTAGGTGGGGCCAACGTCCTGACTTTC. Encoded protein: CASSQGRLGGANVLTF.

The J gene is TRBJ1-4, the V gene TRBV10-2; D gene ambiguous. Trimming removed 2 bases at V and 3 bases at J, with 4 bases between. CDR1 and CDR2 (germline): WSHSY, SAAADI. The CDR3 contains 13 residues. The CDR3 loop reads CASSEGANEKLFF. CDR3 sequence (DNA): TGCGCCAGCAGTGAGGGGGCTAATGAAAAACTGTTTTTT.

This sequence joins TRBV19 and TRBJ2-3, with D perhaps matching TRBD1 (5 bases). CDR3 length: 15 residues. The ends were cut back, 4 bases at V and 5 bases at J, with 16 bases in the middle. CDR1 is LNHDA and CDR2 is SQIVND in the germline V gene (reference sequence). The CDR3 nucleotides read TGTGCCAGTAGTAGGGCTAAAGGGGTCGGAGATACGCAGTATTTT. As protein: CASSRAKGVGDTQYF.

This clone appeared many times. CDR3 amino acids: CASSLGGGPETQYF. CDR3 DNA: TGTGCCAGCAGCTTAGGGGGGGGCCCCGAGACCCAGTACTTC. The V call is TRBV7-9, the J call TRBJ2-5; perhaps TRBD2 as D (7 bases). The CDR3 has 14 residues. CDR1 is SEHNR, CDR2 FQNEAQ, per germline (reference sequence). V lost 1 base, J lost 5 bases, and 11 bases lay in between.

This clone is judged medium-sized (0.01 to 0.1%). The CDR3 is CASSQDLLRRGDSPLHF. The CDR3, as DNA: TGTGCCAGCAGCCAAGATCTTTTGCGCAGGGGCGATTCACCCCTCCACTTT. V is TRBV4-2 and J is TRBJ1-6; TRBD1 is a possible D gene (6 bases). V gave up 0 bases and J gave up 8 bases, with 17 bases separating them. Germline V gene data show CDR1 as LGHNA and CDR2 as YNFKEQ. This CDR3 spans 17 amino acids.

This clone was observed a handful of times. The chain has TRBV11-1 and TRBJ2-7; perhaps TRBD2 as D (5 bases). Trimming left V 7 bases short and J 3 bases short, with 25 bases between. The CDR3 covers 17 residues. Germline CDR1 reads SGHAT; CDR2 reads FQDESV (reference sequence). As DNA, the CDR3 is TGTGCCAGCAACCCCCTAGAGGGTAGGGTCGGTTTCTACGAGCAGTACTTC. Protein: CASNPLEGRVGFYEQYF.

The genes are TRBV20-1 and TRBJ2-2, with 9 bases that match TRBD2. V shed 3 bases, J shed 5 bases, and the junction held 4 bases outside the gene matches. Germline V gives CDR1 DFQATT, CDR2 SNEGSKA (reference sequence). The CDR3 is 14 residues long. The CDR3 region is CSASGTSITGELFF. The CDR3 DNA follows: TGCAGTGCTAGCGGGACTAGCATTACCGGGGAGCTGTTTTTT.